This is a list of T cell receptor beta chains from one sample in a study of T cell repertoires in cytomegalovirus infection. TCRdb re-called the reads with MiXCR, one entry per CDR3 protein. The sample contains over 85,000 distinct CDR3 sequences, approximately 16% of which appear only once. The specimen was PBMCs. Receptors were obtained from a human donor in good health (CMV status not recorded). Some clones in this sample may be carry-over from other donors' samples. CDR3s include the opening cysteine and the closing phenylalanine or tryptophan. Each record gives: D gene, clone size, V gene, J gene, CDR3 protein, CDR3 DNA. A D gene is named only where the DNA matches it firmly. Some rows have no size entry. The others give once, few or many, or a class for an expanded clone.

d_gene: NA; abundance: few; v_gene: TRBV6-2/TRBV6-3; j_gene: TRBJ2-1; CDR3aa: CASSFTGFRGNEQFF; CDR3nt: TGTGCCAGCAGTTTCACAGGGTTTCGGGGCAATGAGCAGTTCTTC
d_gene: NA; abundance: few; v_gene: TRBV7-2; j_gene: TRBJ1-4; CDR3aa: CASSLGGGVEKLFF; CDR3nt: TGTGCCAGCAGCTTGGGGGGTGGCGTCGAAAAACTGTTTTTT
d_gene: NA; abundance: many; v_gene: TRBV7-6; j_gene: TRBJ1-4; CDR3aa: CASSLNWVGGEKLFF; CDR3nt: TGTGCCAGCAGCTTAAATTGGGTCGGAGGCGAAAAACTGTTTTTT
d_gene: TRBD1; abundance: few; v_gene: TRBV7-9; j_gene: TRBJ1-2; CDR3aa: CASRKGQGNGYTF; CDR3nt: TGTGCCAGCAGAAAGGGACAGGGAAATGGCTACACCTTC
d_gene: TRBD1; abundance: few; v_gene: TRBV5-5; j_gene: TRBJ2-7; CDR3aa: CASRRQGANEQYF; CDR3nt: TGTGCCAGCAGACGACAGGGGGCCAACGAGCAGTACTTC
d_gene: NA; abundance: NA; v_gene: TRBV6-6; j_gene: TRBJ2-3; CDR3aa: CASRHHGIRGIGDMQYF; CDR3nt: TGTGCCAGCAGACACCACGGTATCAGGGGTATAGGGGATATGCAGTATTTT
d_gene: NA; abundance: NA; v_gene: TRBV20-1; j_gene: TRBJ2-3; CDR3aa: CSAREGDTHLYF; CDR3nt: TGCAGTGCTAGAGAGGGGGACACCCATTTATATTTT
d_gene: TRBD1; abundance: medium-sized; v_gene: TRBV29-1; j_gene: TRBJ1-1; CDR3aa: CSGGQLNTEAFF; CDR3nt: TGCAGCGGGGGACAGTTGAACACTGAAGCTTTCTTT
d_gene: TRBD1; abundance: many; v_gene: TRBV5-4; j_gene: TRBJ1-1; CDR3aa: CASSPGQGAYTEAFF; CDR3nt: TGTGCCAGCAGCCCTGGACAGGGGGCGTACACTGAAGCTTTCTTT
d_gene: TRBD1; abundance: many; v_gene: TRBV7-8; j_gene: TRBJ1-5; CDR3aa: CASSIEQGFNQPQHF; CDR3nt: TGTGCCAGCAGCATAGAACAGGGGTTCAATCAGCCCCAGCATTTT
d_gene: NA; abundance: many; v_gene: TRBV7-2; j_gene: TRBJ2-5; CDR3aa: CASSSFQETQYF; CDR3nt: TGTGCCAGCAGCTCATTCCAAGAGACCCAGTACTTC
d_gene: NA; abundance: NA; v_gene: TRBV2; j_gene: TRBJ2-1; CDR3aa: CASSGAGPPYNEQFF; CDR3nt: TGTGCCAGCAGTGGGGCGGGGCCCCCCTACAATGAGCAGTTCTTC
d_gene: NA; abundance: many; v_gene: TRBV25-1; j_gene: TRBJ1-1; CDR3aa: CASSDLGAKGNTEAFF; CDR3nt: TGTGCCAGCAGTGATCTGGGGGCGAAGGGTAACACTGAAGCTTTCTTT
d_gene: TRBD2; abundance: many; v_gene: TRBV7-2; j_gene: TRBJ2-7; CDR3aa: CASSLTSGGIEQYF; CDR3nt: TGTGCCAGCAGCTTGACTAGCGGGGGGATCGAGCAGTACTTC
d_gene: NA; abundance: few; v_gene: TRBV30; j_gene: TRBJ1-4; CDR3aa: CAWSRSTNEKLFF; CDR3nt: TGTGCCTGGAGTAGGTCAACTAATGAAAAACTGTTTTTT
d_gene: NA; abundance: few; v_gene: TRBV10-3; j_gene: TRBJ1-2; CDR3aa: CAISESQGIGYGYTF; CDR3nt: TGTGCCATCAGTGAGTCGCAGGGGATCGGCTATGGCTACACCTTC
d_gene: NA; abundance: many; v_gene: TRBV2; j_gene: TRBJ2-1; CDR3aa: CASSHPFRTNEQFF; CDR3nt: TGTGCCAGCAGTCACCCTTTCAGGACGAATGAGCAGTTCTTC
d_gene: NA; abundance: few; v_gene: TRBV7-2; j_gene: TRBJ1-2; CDR3aa: CASSLAGRAGGYTF; CDR3nt: TGTGCCAGCAGCTTAGCTGGTAGGGCGGGGGGCTACACCTTC
d_gene: TRBD2; abundance: NA; v_gene: TRBV29-1; j_gene: TRBJ2-4; CDR3aa: CSVDTSGGKNIQYF; CDR3nt: TGCAGCGTGGACACTAGCGGGGGGAAAAACATTCAGTACTTC
d_gene: NA; abundance: NA; v_gene: TRBV2; j_gene: TRBJ2-2; CDR3aa: CASSEQGAANTGELFF; CDR3nt: TGTGCCAGCAGTGAACAAGGGGCAGCGAACACCGGGGAGCTGTTTTTT
d_gene: TRBD1; abundance: many; v_gene: TRBV7-9; j_gene: TRBJ2-4; CDR3aa: CASSMGTGPSKNIQYF; CDR3nt: TGTGCCAGCAGCATGGGGACAGGGCCCTCCAAAAACATTCAGTACTTC
d_gene: NA; abundance: many; v_gene: TRBV7-2; j_gene: TRBJ1-3; CDR3aa: CASSLAGSTSGNTIYF; CDR3nt: TGTGCCAGCAGCTTAGCCGGCTCTACTTCGGGAAACACCATATATTTT
d_gene: NA; abundance: few; v_gene: TRBV20-1; j_gene: TRBJ2-2; CDR3aa: CSAENTGELFF; CDR3nt: TGTAGTGCTGAGAACACCGGGGAGCTGTTTTTT
d_gene: NA; abundance: many; v_gene: TRBV11-3; j_gene: TRBJ2-1; CDR3aa: CASSLPQSNEQFF; CDR3nt: TGTGCCAGCAGCTTACCCCAGTCCAATGAGCAGTTCTTC
d_gene: NA; abundance: many; v_gene: TRBV14; j_gene: TRBJ1-1; CDR3aa: CASSHVSGKENTEAFF; CDR3nt: TGTGCCAGCAGCCATGTGTCAGGGAAAGAGAACACTGAAGCTTTCTTT
d_gene: TRBD1; abundance: many; v_gene: TRBV7-2; j_gene: TRBJ1-2; CDR3aa: CASSLSGGGGGDGYTF; CDR3nt: TGTGCCAGCAGCCTCTCAGGGGGCGGGGGGGGAGATGGCTACACCTTC
d_gene: NA; abundance: few; v_gene: TRBV7-9; j_gene: TRBJ1-6; CDR3aa: CASSRRDGDSPLHF; CDR3nt: TGTGCCAGCAGCAGAAGGGATGGGGATTCACCCCTCCACTTT
d_gene: NA; abundance: NA; v_gene: TRBV12-3/TRBV12-4; j_gene: TRBJ2-3; CDR3aa: CASTPGHNTDTQYF; CDR3nt: TGTGCCAGCACCCCGGGACACAACACAGATACGCAGTATTTT
d_gene: NA; abundance: NA; v_gene: TRBV9; j_gene: TRBJ2-2; CDR3aa: CASRSGLSNTGELFF; CDR3nt: TGTGCCAGCAGGAGCGGACTTTCTAACACCGGGGAGCTGTTTTTT
d_gene: TRBD2; abundance: many; v_gene: TRBV7-2; j_gene: TRBJ2-2; CDR3aa: CASSLAGGAYAGELFF; CDR3nt: TGTGCCAGCAGCTTGGCGGGGGGGGCATACGCCGGGGAGCTGTTTTTT
d_gene: NA; abundance: many; v_gene: TRBV7-2; j_gene: TRBJ1-5; CDR3aa: CASSPMGNQPQHF; CDR3nt: TGTGCCAGCAGCCCTATGGGCAATCAGCCCCAGCATTTT
d_gene: TRBD1; abundance: NA; v_gene: TRBV5-4; j_gene: TRBJ1-2; CDR3aa: CASSGDRLSGGYTF; CDR3nt: TGTGCCAGCAGCGGGGACAGGCTCTCGGGGGGCTACACCTTC
d_gene: NA; abundance: many; v_gene: TRBV5-1; j_gene: TRBJ2-7; CDR3aa: CASSSYDRSYEQYF; CDR3nt: TGCGCCAGCAGCTCGTACGACAGGTCCTACGAGCAGTACTTC
d_gene: TRBD2; abundance: NA; v_gene: TRBV4-1; j_gene: TRBJ2-1; CDR3aa: CASTSTSGYNEQFF; CDR3nt: TGCGCCAGCACCTCCACTAGCGGTTACAATGAGCAGTTCTTC
d_gene: TRBD1; abundance: NA; v_gene: TRBV27; j_gene: TRBJ2-1; CDR3aa: CASTSPGQGHNEQFF; CDR3nt: TGTGCCAGCACTTCACCGGGACAGGGGCACAATGAGCAGTTCTTC
d_gene: NA; abundance: NA; v_gene: TRBV6-2/TRBV6-3; j_gene: TRBJ2-1; CDR3aa: CASSYGMPYNEQFF; CDR3nt: TGTGCCAGCAGTTATGGGATGCCCTACAATGAGCAGTTCTTC
d_gene: NA; abundance: few; v_gene: TRBV12-3/TRBV12-4; j_gene: TRBJ1-4; CDR3aa: CASSLGTPATNEKLFF; CDR3nt: TGTGCCAGCAGCCTCGGGACTCCCGCAACTAATGAAAAACTGTTTTTT
d_gene: TRBD1; abundance: NA; v_gene: TRBV6-4; j_gene: TRBJ1-1; CDR3aa: CASSDRGRTEAFF; CDR3nt: TGTGCCAGCAGTGACAGGGGGCGGACTGAAGCTTTCTTT
d_gene: NA; abundance: NA; v_gene: TRBV19; j_gene: TRBJ1-1; CDR3aa: CASTASGTQVYSSEAFF; CDR3nt: TGTGCCAGTACCGCCTCCGGGACCCAGGTCTATAGTTCTGAAGCTTTCTTT
d_gene: TRBD1; abundance: NA; v_gene: TRBV4-1; j_gene: TRBJ1-4; CDR3aa: CASSQPTGGRGNEKLFF; CDR3nt: TGCGCCAGCAGCCAGCCGACAGGGGGCCGAGGTAATGAAAAACTGTTTTTT
d_gene: NA; abundance: few; v_gene: TRBV10-3; j_gene: TRBJ1-1; CDR3aa: CAISETQMNTEAFF; CDR3nt: TGTGCCATCAGTGAGACGCAAATGAACACTGAAGCTTTCTTT
d_gene: NA; abundance: many; v_gene: TRBV20-1; j_gene: TRBJ2-1; CDR3aa: CSARGRGSSYNEQFF; CDR3nt: TGCAGTGCCAGAGGACGGGGTAGCTCCTACAATGAGCAGTTCTTC
d_gene: NA; abundance: many; v_gene: TRBV7-2; j_gene: TRBJ1-5; CDR3aa: CASSPRAGQPQHF; CDR3nt: TGTGCCAGCAGCCCTAGGGCCGGGCAGCCCCAGCATTTT
d_gene: TRBD1; abundance: NA; v_gene: TRBV2; j_gene: TRBJ2-7; CDR3aa: CASLTGERRVTYEQYF; CDR3nt: TGTGCCAGCTTGACAGGGGAGAGGCGGGTAACCTACGAGCAGTACTTC
d_gene: TRBD2; abundance: few; v_gene: TRBV6-6; j_gene: TRBJ2-4; CDR3aa: CASSDSSGGPAKNIQYF; CDR3nt: TGTGCCAGCAGTGACTCTAGCGGGGGGCCTGCCAAAAACATTCAGTACTTC
d_gene: TRBD1; abundance: many; v_gene: TRBV3-1; j_gene: TRBJ1-1; CDR3aa: CASSRTGEVGEAFF; CDR3nt: TGTGCCAGCAGCCGGACAGGGGAAGTAGGTGAAGCTTTCTTT
d_gene: NA; abundance: many; v_gene: TRBV29-1; j_gene: TRBJ2-1; CDR3aa: CSGGGGHNEQFF; CDR3nt: TGCAGCGGAGGTGGGGGGCACAATGAGCAGTTCTTC
d_gene: NA; abundance: NA; v_gene: TRBV20-1; j_gene: TRBJ2-7; CDR3aa: CSARGLQGTYEQYF; CDR3nt: TGCAGTGCTAGAGGTTTACAGGGCACCTACGAGCAGTACTTC
d_gene: NA; abundance: once; v_gene: TRBV7-2; j_gene: TRBJ2-3; CDR3aa: CVSSLNDAGRQYF; CDR3nt: TGTGTCAGCAGCTTAAATGATGCGGGGAGGCAGTATTTT